The 22 T cell receptor beta chains below all came from one sample that was sequenced in a study of cytomegalovirus exposure and HLA in healthy donors. 60 Vbeta and 13 Jbeta primers were used in PCR. The data were produced by immunoSEQ multiplex PCR, yet TCRdb's version contains in-frame clones alone and is incomplete. This sample has some 30,000 clones, with roughly 44% found just once. Sequencing was performed on PBMCs. Receptor source: a woman between 50 and 59 years old in good health and CMV-seronegative.

This chain uses TRBV7-9 with TRBJ2-7; the match to TRBD2 covers 8 bases. Germline CDR1 and CDR2: SEHNR and FQNEAQ (reference sequence). The ends lost 5 bases at V and 2 bases at J; junction bases unmatched: 5. This CDR3 is 14 amino acids long. CDR3 residues: CASSHSSGAYEQYF. The CDR3 DNA is TGTGCCAGCAGCCATAGTAGCGGGGCCTACGAGCAGTACTTC.

V and J are TRBV4-1 and TRBJ2-1; 9 nucleotides line up with TRBD2. The germline CDR1 and CDR2 sequences are MGHRA and YSYEKL. Trimming removed 2 bases from V and 7 bases from J; junction bases left unmatched: 15. This CDR3 contains 18 residues. The DNA for the CDR3 is TGCGCCAGCAGCCAAATTCAGGTTATGGCGGGGGGGAGGAATGAGCAGTTCTTC. Translating gives CASSQIQVMAGGRNEQFF.

This chain connects TRBV10-3 to TRBJ1-3, with D maybe TRBD1 (6 bases). Germline V CDR1 and CDR2: ENHRY, SYGVKD. V lost 8 bases and J 1 base, leaving 15 bases between the germline ends. The CDR3 spans 15 residues. The CDR3 protein is CAIGGTGLSGNTIYF. The CDR3 DNA reads TGTGCCATCGGGGGCACAGGGTTGTCTGGAAACACCATATATTTT.

This clone was seen more than once but under ten times. The chain links TRBV12-1 to TRBJ2-3; TRBD2 is the table's D call and was not checked against the DNA. TRBV12-1 is a known pseudogene. The CDR3 runs to 17 residues. The CDR3 DNA follows: TGTGCCAGCAGCTACCCCGGCACTAGCGGAAGCACAGATACGCAGTATTTT. Translating it yields CASSYPGTSGSTDTQYF.

This clone was observed a handful of times. The chain links TRBV7-8 to TRBJ1-6, with TRBD1 matching 9 bases. CDR1 is SGHVS, CDR2 FQNEAQ, per germline. The CDR3 covers 15 residues. V was pared by 5 bases and J by 9 bases, with 8 bases of the junction left unmatched. In DNA form, the CDR3 reads TGTGCCAGCAGCCTAAACAGGGGGCGGTCTTCACCCCTCCACTTT. This sequence encodes CASSLNRGRSSPLHF.

This clone was counted only a few times. The V call is TRBV6-5, the J call TRBJ1-1; D gene unclear. The CDR3 length is 16 residues. Per the germline V gene, CDR1 is MNHEY and CDR2 is SVGAGI. Trimming cost V 0 bases and J 1 base, with 12 bases left between them. CDR3 amino acids: CASSYSVPEGNTEAFF. The CDR3 DNA reads as TGTGCCAGCAGTTACTCGGTCCCAGAGGGGAACACTGAAGCTTTCTTT.

J is TRBJ2-7 and V is TRBV5-1, with 7 nucleotides matching TRBD2. Germline V gene data show CDR1 as SGHRS and CDR2 as YFSETQ. The junction had 2 bases not matched to a gene; V was cut back by 0 bases and J by 2 bases. The CDR3 contains 14 residues. The CDR3 region is CASSLEGRAYEQYF. DNA of the CDR3: TGCGCCAGCAGCTTGGAAGGGAGGGCCTACGAGCAGTACTTC.

The V call is TRBV5-1, the J call TRBJ2-7; possibly TRBD1 for D (6 bases). Per germline, CDR1 SGHRS and CDR2 YFSETQ. V was cut by 7 bases and J by 0 bases, with 14 bases left in between. CDR3 length: 14 amino acids. The CDR3 nucleotides read TGCGCCAGCGGCGAGAGGGGGAGCTCCTACGAGCAGTACTTC. Translating gives CASGERGSSYEQYF.

The chain is built from TRBV11-3 and TRBJ2-5, with D possibly matching TRBD1 (5 bases). V lost 1 base and J lost 7, with 10 bases in between. Germline loops: CDR1 SGHNT, CDR2 YENEEA. The CDR3 is made up of 13 amino acids. DNA for the CDR3: TGTGCCAGCAGCTTAGGCCCAAGGGGGACCCAGTACTTC. Its protein is CASSLGPRGTQYF. The full variable domain, rest sourced from reference TRBV11-3 and TRBJ2-5, is EAGVVQSPRYKIIEKKQPVAFWCNPISGHNTLYWYLQNLGQGPELLIRYENEEAVDDSQLPKDRFSAERLKGVDSTLKIQPAELGDSAVYLCASSLGPRGTQYFGPGTRLLVL.

V gene TRBV9 combines with J gene TRBJ1-1; 8 positions match TRBD1. Germline assignment: CDR1 SGDLS and CDR2 YYNGEE. Germline trimming cut 2 bases from V and 4 bases from J; bases unmatched to any gene: 4. The CDR3 is made up of 14 amino acids. The CDR3 region has the DNA TGTGCCAGCAGCGTGCAGGGGGCGGGCACTGAAGCTTTCTTT. As protein: CASSVQGAGTEAFF.

This clone was seen only a few times. The chain couples TRBV12-5 to TRBJ2-7, with 9 bases identical to TRBD2. This CDR3 spans 12 amino acids. Per the germline V gene, CDR1 is LGHNT and CDR2 is FRNRAP. The DNA for the CDR3 is TGTGCCACCAGCGGGAGGTCCTACGAGCAGTACTTC. Its protein product is CATSGRSYEQYF.

The sample holds a few counts of this clone. The chain combines TRBV5-1 with TRBJ2-5; TRBD2 is a possible D gene (7 bases). The V end was cut by 0 bases, the J end by 0 bases, with 24 bases between. CDR1 SGHRS and CDR2 YFSETQ come from the germline V gene. The CDR3 covers 20 residues. The CDR3 DNA follows: TGCGCCAGCAGCTTGGGCCTCGGGAGGTTCCACGACAGGTACCAAGAGACCCAGTACTTC. Its translation is CASSLGLGRFHDRYQETQYF. Filled out from reference TRBV5-1 and TRBJ2-5, the complete variable domain reads KAGVTQTPRYLIKTRGQQVTLSCSPISGHRSVSWYQQTPGQGLQFLFEYFSETQRNKGNFPGRFSGRQFSNSRSEMNVSTLELGDSALYLCASSLGLGRFHDRYQETQYFGPGTRLLVL.

The chain carries TRBV2 and TRBJ2-3; TRBD2 is a possible D gene (6 bases). The CDR3 is 14 amino acids. V was shortened by 4 bases and J by 1 base, with 9 bases between the two germline ends. Germline V gives CDR1 SNHLY, CDR2 FYNNEI. The CDR3 reads CASSVGGGTDTQYF. DNA of the CDR3: TGTGCCAGCAGTGTAGGCGGGGGCACAGATACGCAGTATTTT.

V usage is TRBV6-5 and J usage is TRBJ2-2, with D tentatively TRBD2 (6 bases). With 8 bases removed from V and 3 bases from J, the gap between germline ends came to 13 bases. CDR3 length equals 14 residues. The V gene's germline CDR1 is MNHEY and CDR2 SVGAGI. The CDR3 sequence: CASGLGEDTGELFF. DNA for the CDR3: TGTGCCAGCGGCCTAGGGGAGGACACCGGGGAGCTGTTTTTT.

The chain couples TRBV28 to TRBJ2-7; 10 positions match TRBD1. Trimming removed 5 bases from V and 3 bases from J; junction bases left unmatched: 10. The CDR3 covers 16 residues. In germline, CDR1 is MDHEN, CDR2 SYDVKM. In DNA form, the CDR3 reads TGTGCCAGCAGTCCAGCAGGTGACAGGGGGCTCTACGAGCAGTACTTC. It translates to CASSPAGDRGLYEQYF.

This chain joins TRBV6-5 and TRBJ2-7; 7 bases fit TRBD2. Germline V lookup: CDR1 MNHEY, CDR2 SVGAGI. Unmatched junction bases numbered 5, after V lost 2 bases and J lost 4 bases. The CDR3 loop spans 14 amino acids. The CDR3 nucleotides read TGTGCCAGCAGTTACGGGAGGGGCCCTTACGAGCAGTACTTC. Translation gives CASSYGRGPYEQYF.

The chain combines TRBV25-1 with TRBJ2-1; 7 bases match TRBD1. CDR1 is MGHDK and CDR2 is SYGVNS in the germline V gene. The CDR3 is 16 amino acids. Losses at the gene ends were 3 bases for V and 0 bases for J; bases not matched to a gene: 5. The CDR3 sequence: CASSEGQLSSYNEQFF. The CDR3 DNA reads TGTGCCAGCAGTGAGGGACAGCTGAGCTCCTACAATGAGCAGTTCTTC.

The chain uses TRBV28 and TRBJ2-5; tentatively, D is TRBD1 (5 bases). The CDR3 is 14 residues long. CDR1 is MDHEN and CDR2 is SYDVKM in the germline V gene. Trimming cost V 1 base and J 2 bases, with 8 bases left between them. CDR3: CASSLYSGQETQYF. Here the CDR3 DNA reads TGTGCCAGCAGTTTATATTCAGGGCAAGAGACCCAGTACTTC.

The rearrangement links TRBV5-6 to TRBJ1-2; TRBD1 is a possible D gene (5 bases). CDR1 SGHDT and CDR2 YYEEEE come from the germline V gene. The CDR3 spans 15 residues. The V end lost 6 bases, the J end lost 5 bases, and 20 bases lay between the germline ends. In DNA form, the CDR3 reads TGTGCCAGCACCCTAAGAGTCAGGGCGGGATATGGCTACACCTTC. Translated: CASTLRVRAGYGYTF.

About this clone itself: Given the absence of the conserved phenylalanine or tryptophan at the CDR3 end, a read error is likely. The DNA is omitted, as the CDR3 cannot be located on it reliably, and the CDR3 follows TCRdb's listing. The gene calls are TRBV12-1 and TRBJ2-3; the table's D call, TRBD2, has no DNA check behind it. TRBV12-1 is annotated as a pseudogene. The CDR3 length is 8 residues, termini included. This CDR3 is CAKRGAGG.

CDR3 loop: CSGRNGIRETQYF. The CDR3 DNA reads TGCAGCGGAAGGAACGGGATCAGAGAGACCCAGTACTTC. The rearrangement uses TRBV29-1 and TRBJ2-5; tentatively, D is TRBD2 (5 bases). Trimming left V 7 bases short and J 4 bases short, with 16 bases between. The germline CDR1 and CDR2 sequences are SQVTM and ANQGSEA. This CDR3 spans 13 amino acids.

This clone was recorded a few times. This chain joins TRBV2 and TRBJ2-5; D remains ambiguous. The CDR3 has 14 amino acids. V lost 4 bases and J lost 5, with 14 bases in between. Germline CDR1 and CDR2: SNHLY and FYNNEI. CDR3 DNA: TGTGCCAGCAGTGGGGCTCCAGTAAGCGAGACCCAGTACTTC. It is translated as CASSGAPVSETQYF.